Listed below are T cell receptor beta chains from one sample, sequenced in a study of blood T cell repertoires in COVID-19. TCRdb's copy holds only in-frame clones and misses some; the assay was immunoSEQ multiplex PCR. The repertoire includes about 88,000 clones, 89% of them detected once, and around 5.2% sits in the top ten. The source material was peripheral blood. The receptors stem from an elderly woman with active COVID-19. Both conserved end residues are part of each CDR3. D genes are given only for firm matches. Rows may omit the clone size; those that give it use once, few, many or a size class.

>TRBD2|TRBJ2-1|TRBV5-4|-
TGTGCCAGCAGCTCCCGGGGGGTAGTGGGATCGATAGTGAGTGAGCAGTTCTTC
CASSSRGVVGSIVSEQFF
>TRBD1|TRBJ1-1|TRBV20-1|-
TGCAGTGCTATTCAGGGGGGAGCTTTCTTT
CSAIQGGAFF
>TRBD1|TRBJ1-1|TRBV5-1|-
TGCGCCAGCAGCGAGAGGCCAGGGGGGAACACTGAAGCTTTCTTT
CASSERPGGNTEAFF
>TRBD1|TRBJ1-1|TRBV18|-
TGTGCCAGCTCACCCCGGGACAGGACCAGGGGAAGCGCTGAAGCTTTCTTT
CASSPRDRTRGSAEAFF
>-|TRBJ1-5|TRBV27|-
TGTGCCAGCAGATTAAGGGGGTCCGGCAATCAGCCCCAGCATTTT
CASRLRGSGNQPQHF
>TRBD1|TRBJ1-2|TRBV11-3|-
TGTGCCAGCAGCTCCCACCACAGGGACAGGTTAAACTATGGCTACACCTTC
CASSSHHRDRLNYGYTF
>-|TRBJ2-7|TRBV4-1|-
TGCGCCAGCAGCCAAACAGGGACATTCGGGACCTACGAGCAGTACTTC
CASSQTGTFGTYEQYF
>-|TRBJ1-1|TRBV15|-
TGTGCCACCAGCAGAGCGAGACAGGCACCGAACACTGAAGCTTTCTTT
CATSRARQAPNTEAFF
>TRBD1|TRBJ1-2|TRBV28|-
TGTGCCAGCAGCTTCCTGGACAGGGGTCGGGGCTACACCTTC
CASSFLDRGRGYTF
>-|TRBJ2-1|TRBV9|-
TGTGCCAGCAGCCCAATATTGGGCAGGGTGACTGATGGTGAGCAGTTCTTC
CASSPILGRVTDGEQFF
>TRBD2|TRBJ2-3|TRBV18|-
TGTGCCAGCTCACCCGCTAGCGGGAGCATAGATACGCAGTATTTT
CASSPASGSIDTQYF
>-|TRBJ2-3|TRBV5-8|-
TGTGCCAGCAGCTTGGGTGGGACTAGCACAGATACGCAGTATTTT
CASSLGGTSTDTQYF
>TRBD1|TRBJ1-2|TRBV7-2|-
TGTGCCAGCAGCGTTTCGTACGGACAGGGGGCGCCTGGCTACACCTTC
CASSVSYGQGAPGYTF
>-|TRBJ1-6|TRBV15|-
TGTGCCACCAGCATCGGGGGAAGTAATTCACCCCTCCACTTT
CATSIGGSNSPLHF
>TRBD2|TRBJ2-3|TRBV24-1|-
TGTGCCACCAGTGATTCTCTAGCGGGGGGTGGAGGCACAGATACGCAGTATTTT
CATSDSLAGGGGTDTQYF
>TRBD2|TRBJ2-7|TRBV4-2|-
TGTGCCAGCAGCCGGACTAGCGGGAGCTCCTACGAGCAGTACTTC
CASSRTSGSSYEQYF
>TRBD2|TRBJ2-2|TRBV28|few
TGTGCCACCGTAGCGGGAACCACCGGGGAGCTGTTTTTT
CATVAGTTGELFF